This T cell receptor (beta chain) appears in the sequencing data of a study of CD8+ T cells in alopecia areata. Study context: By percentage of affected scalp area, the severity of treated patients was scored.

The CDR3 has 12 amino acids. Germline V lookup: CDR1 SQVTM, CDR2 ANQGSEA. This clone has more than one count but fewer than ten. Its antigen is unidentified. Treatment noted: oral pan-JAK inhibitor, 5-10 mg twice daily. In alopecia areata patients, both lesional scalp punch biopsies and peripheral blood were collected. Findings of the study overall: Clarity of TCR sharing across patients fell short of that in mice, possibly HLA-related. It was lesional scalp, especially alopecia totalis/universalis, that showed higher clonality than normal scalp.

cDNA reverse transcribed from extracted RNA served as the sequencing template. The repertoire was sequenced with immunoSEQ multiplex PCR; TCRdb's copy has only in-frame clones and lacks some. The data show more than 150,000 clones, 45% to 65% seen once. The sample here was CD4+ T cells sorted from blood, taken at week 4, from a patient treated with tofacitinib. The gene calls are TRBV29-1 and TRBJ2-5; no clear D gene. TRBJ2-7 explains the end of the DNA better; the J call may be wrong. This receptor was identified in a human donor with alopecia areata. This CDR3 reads CSVTVLSYEQYF. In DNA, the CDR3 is TGCAGCGTTACAGTGCTCTCCTACGAGCAGTACTTC.